These T cell receptor beta chains were read from a single sample in a study of OX40 agonist ivuxolimab in advanced cancers. Profiling relied on immunoSEQ multiplex PCR, and the TCRdb table lists in-frame clones only, not all of them. The table shows tens of thousands of clones, with about 90% occurring only once. Material: CD4+ or CD8+ T cells sorted from blood, obtained in a trial of the OX40 agonist ivuxolimab. The receptors here all came from an adult with an advanced solid tumor such as melanoma, head and neck, liver or kidney cancer. CDR3s include the opening cysteine and the closing phenylalanine or tryptophan. A D gene is named only where the DNA matches it firmly. Size is stated for part of the rows, as once, few or many counts, or as a class when the clone is expanded.

TRBJ1-3 TRBV14 once . TGTGCCAGCAGCCATTCGGTGGGACCTTCAGTTGGAAACACCATATATTTT CASSHSVGPSVGNTIYF
TRBJ2-1 TRBV27 . TRBD2 TGTGCCAGCAGTTTAGCGGGGGGGTTGAATGAGCAGTTCTTC CASSLAGGLNEQFF
TRBJ2-1 TRBV4-1 medium-sized . TGCGCCAGCAGCCAAGATTTGGGGGGCCGCGGTAATGAGCAGTTCTTC CASSQDLGGRGNEQFF
TRBJ2-1 TRBV6-1 . . TGTGCCAGCATTGGGGGATCCCTGTACAATGAGCAGTTCTTC CASIGGSLYNEQFF
TRBJ2-7 TRBV11-2 . . TGTGCCAGCAGCTTAGGGGCGGGGTACGAGCAGTACTTC CASSLGAGYEQYF
TRBJ2-1 TRBV9 . . TGTGCCAGCAGCGTAGAAGGGTTTCTAACCAGCTCCTACAATGAGCAGTTCTTC CASSVEGFLTSSYNEQFF
TRBJ2-5 TRBV6-5 . . TGTGCCAGCAGCGGTACAGTGGTAGAGACCCAGTACTTC CASSGTVVETQYF
TRBJ2-7 TRBV7-9 . . TGTGCCAGCAGCCCAAGTCAGATTACCTACGAGCAGTACTTC CASSPSQITYEQYF
TRBJ2-7 TRBV4-1 . TRBD1 TGCGCCAGCAGCCAAGAACGGACAGGTTACTACGAGCAGTACTTC CASSQERTGYYEQYF
TRBJ2-3 TRBV7-9 . . TGTGCCAGCAGCTTCGGGGCGGTCACAGATACGCAGTATTTT CASSFGAVTDTQYF
TRBJ2-2 TRBV28 . . TGTGCCAGCAGGGACGTTGGCACCGGGGAGCTGTTTTTT CASRDVGTGELFF
TRBJ1-2 TRBV6-6 . . TGTGCCAGCAGTTACTTCGGGGGAGGCTTGGAAGGCTACACCTTC CASSYFGGGLEGYTF
TRBJ2-7 TRBV5-6 . TRBD1 TGTGCCAGCAGCGGACAGGGGCCCTCCTACGAGCAGTACTTC CASSGQGPSYEQYF
TRBJ2-7 TRBV18 . TRBD1 TGTGCCAGCTCACCACCCGGGACAGGGGGGAACTACGAGCAGTACTTC CASSPPGTGGNYEQYF
TRBJ1-6 TRBV10-3 . TRBD1 TGTGCCATCAGCTTACAGGGGAGTAATTCACCCCTCCACTTT CAISLQGSNSPLHF
TRBJ1-2 TRBV27 . TRBD1 TGTGCCAGCAGTTGGGGGACAGGGGATAACTATGGCTACACCTTC CASSWGTGDNYGYTF
TRBJ2-7 TRBV7-6 . . TGTGCCAGCAGCTTAGGGCTTTTCTACGAGCAGTACTTC CASSLGLFYEQYF
TRBJ2-7 TRBV6-1 once . TGTGCCAGCAGTGAATCGCCCGGATACGAGCAGTACTTC CASSESPGYEQYF
TRBJ1-4 TRBV4-1 . . TGCGCCAGCAGCCAAGAGCAGGGAGCCAAAGGACTGTTTTTT CASSQEQGAKGLFF
TRBJ2-3 TRBV27 . TRBD2 TGTGCCAGCAGTTCCCCAGGGGGGGTAGCGGGGGGCGAAACGCAGTATTTT CASSSPGGVAGGETQYF
TRBJ2-3 TRBV4-3 . TRBD2 TGCGCCAGCAGCCAAGGGCGGGGGAGCACAGATACGCAGTATTTT CASSQGRGSTDTQYF
TRBJ2-7 TRBV11-2 . . TGTGCCAGCAGCTTAGAGGTCTGGACAGTCGGCTACGAGCAGTACTTC CASSLEVWTVGYEQYF
TRBJ2-3 TRBV7-9 . . TGTGCCAGCAGCCGACCACTCGGCGCAGATACGCAGTATTTT CASSRPLGADTQYF
TRBJ2-7 TRBV15 . . TGTGCCACCAGCCACTCCTCAACAGGAGTCTACGAGCAGTACTTC CATSHSSTGVYEQYF
TRBJ2-7 TRBV14 . . TGTGCCAGCAGCCAGGCCGGTGGAGGTCCGGAGTACTTC CASSQAGGGPEYF
TRBJ1-1 TRBV20-1 . . TGCAGTGCTATGGAGAACACTGAAGCTTTCTTT CSAMENTEAFF
TRBJ2-5 TRBV7-9 . TRBD2 TGTGCCAGCAGCTTAGAGCGGGGACAAGAGACCCAGTACTTC CASSLERGQETQYF
TRBJ1-1 TRBV27 . . TGTGCCAGCAGTTTATGGACGGGAACTGAAGCTTTCTTT CASSLWTGTEAFF
TRBJ2-1 TRBV27 . . TGTGCCAGCAGTTTTACAGCCGGCGAGCAGTTCTTC CASSFTAGEQFF
TRBJ2-7 TRBV5-8 . . TGTGCCAGCAGCTTGGTCGGCGGGGGCCTCGAATACGAGCAGTACTTC CASSLVGGGLEYEQYF
TRBJ1-3 TRBV5-6 . TRBD1 TGTGCCAGCAGCTTGAGGCCGGGACAGGGGTGGTTTGGAAACACCATATATTTT CASSLRPGQGWFGNTIYF
TRBJ2-3 TRBV28 . . TGTGCCAGCAGTTTGCGGGGCAGCGATACGCAGTATTTT CASSLRGSDTQYF
TRBJ1-2 TRBV5-6 . . TGTGCCAGCAGCCTCTGGAGACAGACTTATGGCTACACCTTC CASSLWRQTYGYTF
TRBJ2-7 TRBV23-1 . . TGCGCCAGCAGTCAATGGGGGGAGAACTACGAGCAGTACTTC CASSQWGENYEQYF
TRBJ2-7 TRBV6-1 . . TGTGCCACCAGTCCTACAGGAGCCTACGAGCAGTACTTC CATSPTGAYEQYF
TRBJ2-7 TRBV7-7 . TRBD1 TGTGCTAGCAGCAAGGGACAGGGGGCCTACGAGCAGTACTTC CASSKGQGAYEQYF
TRBJ1-1 TRBV23-1 . . TGCGCCAGCAGTTTGCGGCCCGGGTGGAACACTGAAGCTTTCTTT CASSLRPGWNTEAFF
TRBJ2-3 TRBV7-3 once TRBD1 TGTGCCAGCAGCGAGGGACAGGGGCTCACAGATACGCAGTATTTT CASSEGQGLTDTQYF
TRBJ2-5 TRBV14 . . TGTGCCAGCAGCCAGCACCCCACTAGATCGCTTGGGGAGACCCAGTACTTC CASSQHPTRSLGETQYF
TRBJ2-7 TRBV5-1 . TRBD1 TGCGCCAGCAGCGGGCCCCCAGGGGGCATCAGCCACGAGCAGTACTTC CASSGPPGGISHEQYF
TRBJ2-5 TRBV20-1 . . TGCAGTGCTGCGCAAGAGACCCAGTACTTC CSAAQETQYF
TRBJ1-5 TRBV7-8 . TRBD1 TGTGCCAGCAGCGATTACGCCGGGACAGATCAGCCCCAGCATTTT CASSDYAGTDQPQHF
TRBJ1-2 TRBV10-2 . . TGCGCCAGCAGTGAGTCACCGACAATTTCCTATGGCTACACCTTC CASSESPTISYGYTF
TRBJ2-5 TRBV4-3 . . TGCGCCAGCAGCCAAGTTGTGGGGGAGGAAGAGACCCAGTACTTC CASSQVVGEEETQYF
TRBJ2-7 TRBV6-5 . TRBD1 TGTGCCAGCGGGACAGGGGCCCGCTACGAGCAGTACTTC CASGTGARYEQYF
TRBJ1-2 TRBV14 . . TGTGCCAGCAGCTCCGGGGGGAGCTATGGCTACACCTTC CASSSGGSYGYTF
TRBJ1-1 TRBV9 . TRBD1 TGTGCCAGCAGCCATCAAACCGGGACAGTGACTGAAGCTTTCTTT CASSHQTGTVTEAFF
TRBJ2-5 TRBV9 . . TGTGCCAGCAGCGTAGAACGGACAGACGGAGGGTTATCAGAGACCCAGTACTTC CASSVERTDGGLSETQYF